The next 9 T cell receptor beta chains were all read from a single sample in a study of Ad26.COV2.S vaccination and SARS-CoV-2 variants. Repertoires were generated with immunoSEQ multiplex PCR, while TCRdb's copy carries only in-frame clones and drops some. The sample holds some 190,000 clones, 87% seen once. Sequencing used peripheral blood, obtained after recovery from COVID-19. These receptors all come from a human donor who had recovered from COVID-19.

The V call is TRBV9, the J call TRBJ1-2, with D tentatively TRBD1 (5 bases). V was trimmed by 6 bases and J by 1 base, leaving 13 bases between them. This CDR3 is 14 amino acids long. Germline V gives CDR1 SGDLS, CDR2 YYNGEE. The CDR3 DNA follows: TGTGCCAGCACCCTGGGGGACGGTAACTATGGCTACACCTTC. Amino acid sequence: CASTLGDGNYGYTF.

The chain links TRBV7-2 to TRBJ2-3; D is undetermined. This CDR3 is 14 amino acids long. V lost 5 bases and J lost 1, with 10 bases in between. Germline assignment: CDR1 SGHTA and CDR2 FQGNSA. The CDR3 region is CASSLLWGTDTQYF. The CDR3 nucleotides read TGTGCCAGCAGCCTCCTCTGGGGCACAGATACGCAGTATTTT.

This clone appeared a few times. The V and J genes are TRBV27 and TRBJ1-6, with 7 bases aligning to TRBD1. The J segment lost 9 bases and the V segment lost 8 bases, leaving 10 bases of the junction unmatched. Germline values: CDR1 MNHEY, CDR2 SMNVEV (reference sequence). This CDR3 contains 14 residues. CDR3 sequence: CASRPRGMSSPLHF. Here the CDR3 DNA reads TGTGCCAGCCGTCCCAGGGGGATGAGTTCACCCCTCCACTTT.

This chain joins TRBV4-1 and TRBJ1-4; possible D gene TRBD1, 5 bases. Germline values: CDR1 MGHRA, CDR2 YSYEKL. The CDR3 extends over 14 amino acids. Trimming took off 4 bases at V and 8 bases at J, with 14 bases between the two ends. The CDR3 here is CASSLQGEGEKLFF. The CDR3 DNA is TGCGCCAGCAGCCTGCAGGGTGAAGGCGAAAAACTGTTTTTT.

V is TRBV28 and J is TRBJ1-1, with 9 nucleotides matching TRBD1. The CDR3 totals 15 residues. The V and J ends lost 6 bases and 5 bases, in that order; junction bases with no gene match: 10. Germline lookup yields CDR1 MDHEN and CDR2 SYDVKM. The CDR3 loop reads CASSDNRGRVTEAFF. In DNA, the CDR3 is TGTGCCAGCAGCGATAACAGGGGGCGCGTTACTGAAGCTTTCTTT.

The chain is built from TRBV9 and TRBJ1-1; D not resolved. V lost 0 bases and J lost 8, with 11 bases in between. The CDR3 contains 13 residues. Germline V gene data show CDR1 as SGDLS and CDR2 as YYNGEE. DNA of the CDR3: TGTGCCAGCAGCGTAGCGTTCATGGGGGAAGCTTTCTTT. Translating it yields CASSVAFMGEAFF.

The chain links TRBV11-2 to TRBJ2-3; the match to TRBD2 covers 10 bases. This CDR3 has 16 residues. CDR1 is SGHAT and CDR2 is FQNNGV in the germline V gene. With V trimmed by 1 base and J by 2 bases, 3 bases remained unmatched. The CDR3 spells CASSLGSGRATDTQYF. CDR3 nucleotides: TGTGCCAGCAGCTTAGGAAGCGGGAGGGCCACAGATACGCAGTATTTT.

This chain links TRBV6-5 with TRBJ2-1; the D gene is possibly TRBD1 (6 bases). V lost 1 base and J 10 bases, leaving 11 bases between the germline ends. Germline lookup yields CDR1 MNHEY and CDR2 SVGAGI. CDR3 length: 13 residues. The chain's CDR3 is CASSYLQGREQFF. The CDR3 DNA follows: TGTGCCAGCAGTTACTTACAGGGTCGGGAGCAGTTCTTC.

The rearrangement uses TRBV19 and TRBJ1-2; TRBD1 might be the D (6 bases). This CDR3 comprises 14 residues. V was shortened by 6 bases and J by 4 bases, with 15 bases between the two germline ends. CDR1 LNHDA and CDR2 SQIVND come from the germline V gene (reference sequence). CDR3 protein: CASRPGGALYGYTF. CDR3 in DNA: TGTGCCAGTAGACCCGGGGGCGCACTCTATGGCTACACCTTC.